This T cell receptor (beta chain) comes out of a study of cytomegalovirus exposure and HLA in healthy donors. Findings and caveats of the study: For cytomegalovirus status, the classifier reportedly gave diagnoses with high specificity and sensitivity.

This clone was observed a few times. The antigen is unknown. In the PCR, 60 Vbeta and 13 Jbeta primers were used. The data were produced by immunoSEQ multiplex PCR, yet TCRdb's version contains in-frame clones alone and is incomplete. The sample yields around 180,000 clones, roughly 80% seen once. The sample comprised PBMCs. The clonotype comes from a man aged 55 to 70 in good health and CMV-seronegative.

As DNA, the CDR3 is TGTGCCAGCAGTACAAGGGACAGGGTTGAAGCTTTCTTT. It is translated as CASSTRDRVEAFF. V and J are TRBV2 and TRBJ1-1, with TRBD1 identical over 9 bases. CDR1 and CDR2 from the germline V gene are SNHLY and FYNNEI. After removal of 5 bases from V and 7 bases from J, the junction contained 5 bases not matched to a gene. The CDR3 runs 13 residues. Filled out from reference TRBV2 and TRBJ1-1, the complete variable domain reads EPEVTQTPSHQVTQMGQEVILRCVPISNHLYFYWYRQILGQKVEFLVSFYNNEISEKSEIFDDQFSVERPDGSNFTLKIRSTKLEDSAMYFCASSTRDRVEAFFGQGTRLTVV.